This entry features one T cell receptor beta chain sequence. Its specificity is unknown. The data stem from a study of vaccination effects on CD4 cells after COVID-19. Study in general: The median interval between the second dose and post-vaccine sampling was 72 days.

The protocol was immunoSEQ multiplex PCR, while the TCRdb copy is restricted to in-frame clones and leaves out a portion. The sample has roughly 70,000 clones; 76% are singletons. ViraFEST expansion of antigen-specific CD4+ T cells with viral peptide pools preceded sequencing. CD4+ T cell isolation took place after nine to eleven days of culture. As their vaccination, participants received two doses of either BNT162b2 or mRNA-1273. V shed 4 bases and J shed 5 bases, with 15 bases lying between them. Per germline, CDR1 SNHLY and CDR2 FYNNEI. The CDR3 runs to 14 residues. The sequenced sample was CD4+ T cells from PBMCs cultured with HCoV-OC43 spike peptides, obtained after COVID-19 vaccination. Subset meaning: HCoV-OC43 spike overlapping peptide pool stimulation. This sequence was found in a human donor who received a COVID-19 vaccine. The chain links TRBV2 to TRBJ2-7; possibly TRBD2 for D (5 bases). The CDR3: CASSGESGGHEQYV. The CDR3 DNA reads TGTGCCAGCAGTGGAGAGTCGGGCGGGCACGAGCAGTACGTC.